The clone carrying this T cell receptor beta chain was counted many times. What it recognizes is unknown. The record originates from a study of T cell repertoires in cytomegalovirus infection. Each CDR3 protein gets one entry after TCRdb re-called the reads with MiXCR. The sample holds 90,000 to 130,000 distinct CDR3 sequences; over 9.5% are singletons and the top ten take over 25%. Study findings and constraints: Ex vivo, HLA-C-restricted CMV-specific TCR beta clonotypes prevailed over the rest of the response. Identification of carriers of CMV plus the relevant HLA was performed using cumulative public TCR beta family frequency.

This CDR3 contains 13 residues. With V trimmed by 5 bases and J by 9 bases, 8 bases remained unmatched. The germline CDR1 and CDR2 sequences are SGHTA and FQGNSA. The V and J genes are TRBV7-2 and TRBJ2-3; 7 nucleotides agree with TRBD1. This sequence was found in a human donor in good health (CMV status not recorded). Some clones in this sample may be carry-over from other donors' samples. Sequencing was performed on PBMCs, sequenced either directly or after in vitro stimulation (not recorded which). For the CDR3, the DNA is TGTGCCAGCAGCCCAGTAGGGGGCAGAACGCAGTATTTT. Residues: CASSPVGGRTQYF.